This T cell receptor (beta chain) came from a study of OX40 agonist ivuxolimab in advanced cancers. Per the germline V gene, CDR1 is KGHSH and CDR2 is LQKENI. V was trimmed by 0 bases and J by 1 base, leaving 6 bases between them. The CDR3 runs 14 residues. At baseline, cycle 4 day 1, and cycle 7 day 1, blood was sampled. Some clones are missing from TCRdb's copy, which holds only in-frame ones; the method was immunoSEQ multiplex PCR. The sample holds 12,000 or so clones, under 90% seen once. This TCR was sampled from an adult with an advanced solid tumor such as melanoma, head and neck, liver or kidney cancer. The sample consisted of CD4+ or CD8+ T cells sorted from blood, taken in a trial of the OX40 agonist ivuxolimab. The chain employs TRBV18 and TRBJ1-2; no definite D call. CDR3 DNA sequence: TGTGCCAGCTCACCACCCACTGATAACTATGGCTACACCTTC. Amino acid sequence: CASSPPTDNYGYTF.